The next 23 T cell receptor beta chains were all read from a single sample in a study of blood T cell repertoires in COVID-19. TCRdb keeps only in-frame clones here, not all; method: immunoSEQ multiplex PCR. The data show 150,000 to 200,000 clones, with 65% to 85% seen just once and approximately 3% held by the top ten. The specimen was PBMCs or T cells enriched from blood (not recorded which). Every receptor here comes from a woman aged 30 to 39 who had been exposed to COVID-19.

This chain's CDR3 is CASSEAGESGNTIYF. The CDR3 coding sequence is TGTGCCAGCAGTGAGGCAGGGGAATCTGGAAACACCATATATTTT. The genes are TRBV6-1 and TRBJ1-3; possible D gene TRBD1, 6 bases. This CDR3 is built from 15 residues. Trimming removed 3 bases at V and 1 base at J, with 10 bases between. The germline V gene encodes CDR1 MNHNS and CDR2 SASEGT.

The rearrangement uses TRBV5-1 and TRBJ1-1, with D maybe TRBD1 (5 bases). The germline V and J ends were trimmed by 1 base and 0 bases, with 16 bases remaining between them. This CDR3 contains 17 residues. The V gene's germline CDR1 is SGHRS and CDR2 YFSETQ. The CDR3 nucleotides read TGCGCCAGCAGCTTGTTAGGTCAAGGGGAGGTGAACACTGAAGCTTTCTTT. Protein product: CASSLLGQGEVNTEAFF. Full variable domain (remainder filled in from reference TRBV5-1 and TRBJ1-1): KAGVTQTPRYLIKTRGQQVTLSCSPISGHRSVSWYQQTPGQGLQFLFEYFSETQRNKGNFPGRFSGRQFSNSRSEMNVSTLELGDSALYLCASSLLGQGEVNTEAFFGQGTRLTVV.

The V gene is TRBV1, the J gene TRBJ2-2; the table names TRBD2, a call not compared with the DNA. TRBV1 is recorded as a pseudogene. This CDR3 has 17 residues. The CDR3 loop is CTSSLGGVGKDTGELFF. CDR3 in DNA: TGCACCAGCAGCCTGGGCGGGGTAGGGAAAGACACCGGGGAGCTGTTTTTT.

This clone was counted a single time. The chain carries TRBV5-1 and TRBJ2-3, with TRBD1 matching 10 bases. CDR3 length equals 15 residues. The junction had 8 bases not matched to a gene; V was cut back by 5 bases and J by 5 bases. Per the germline V gene, CDR1 is SGHRS and CDR2 is YFSETQ. CDR3 protein: CASSYGQGEGDTQYF. The CDR3 DNA follows: TGCGCCAGCAGTTACGGACAGGGGGAAGGAGATACGCAGTATTTT.

This clone turned up a few times. Other nucleotide sequences from this sample produce the same CDR3. The V call is TRBV7-9, the J call TRBJ1-5; 8 bases are a match to TRBD1. The germline V gene has CDR1 SEHNR and CDR2 FQNEAQ (reference sequence). The CDR3 contains 14 residues. V was clipped by 5 bases and J by 6 bases; unmatched bases: 6. CDR3 protein: CASSAGGDGQPQHF. CDR3 sequence (DNA): TGTGCCAGCAGCGCAGGGGGCGACGGTCAGCCCCAGCATTTT.

The chain carries TRBV27 and TRBJ2-7; possible D gene TRBD2, 5 bases. In germline, CDR1 is MNHEY, CDR2 SMNVEV (reference sequence). The CDR3 is 15 residues long. Trimming pared 0 bases from V and 2 bases from J, leaving 11 bases between. CDR3 residues: CASSLSLVLTYEQYF. The CDR3 DNA reads as TGTGCCAGCAGTTTATCACTAGTCCTGACCTACGAGCAGTACTTC.

The CDR3 coding sequence is TGTGCCAGCAGCTCTTCGACAGGGTATGGGGCCAACGTCCTGACTTTC. This gives the protein CASSSSTGYGANVLTF. This chain connects TRBV7-3 to TRBJ2-6, with 7 bases lining up with TRBD1. Germline CDR1 is SGHTA and CDR2 is FQGTGA. The CDR3 length is 16 residues. V lost 4 bases and J lost 3; bases outside the gene matches: 6. Filled out from reference TRBV7-3 and TRBJ2-6, the complete variable domain reads GAGVSQTPSNKVTEKGKYVELRCDPISGHTALYWYRQSLGQGPEFLIYFQGTGAADDSGLPNDRFFAVRPEGSVSTLKIQRTERGDSAVYLCASSSSTGYGANVLTFGAGSRLTVL.

J is TRBJ2-3 and V is TRBV15; maybe TRBD2 (6 bases). The CDR3 covers 14 residues. With 9 bases removed from V and 4 bases from J, the gap between germline ends came to 17 bases. The germline CDR1 and CDR2 sequences are LNHNV and YYDKDF (reference sequence). The CDR3 DNA reads TGTGCCACGCCAGTGGCGGGGACTCCAGATACGCAGTATTTT. This gives the protein CATPVAGTPDTQYF.

The chain employs TRBV7-9 and TRBJ2-7; 8 positions match TRBD1. CDR1 and CDR2 from the germline V gene are SEHNR and FQNEAQ (reference sequence). This CDR3 is built from 13 residues. V was clipped by 6 bases and J by 7 bases; unmatched bases: 8. Here the CDR3 DNA reads TGTGCCAGCAGTTCGACAGGGGTGACAGAGCAGTACTTC. This sequence encodes CASSSTGVTEQYF. The entire variable domain, with the rest obtained from reference TRBV7-9 and TRBJ2-7, is as follows: DTGVSQNPRHKITKRGQNVTFRCDPISEHNRLYWYRQTLGQGPEFLTYFQNEAQLEKSRLLSDRFSAERPKGSFSTLEIQRTEQGDSAMYLCASSSTGVTEQYFGPGTRLTVT.

In DNA, the CDR3 is TGTGCCAGCAGTTACGGGCTGCGGGGGGGAGAGACCCAGTACTTC. It translates to CASSYGLRGGETQYF. The chain couples TRBV6-5 to TRBJ2-5; 9 bases are a match to TRBD2. CDR3 size: 15 residues. Germline CDR1 is MNHEY and CDR2 is SVGAGI. J gave up 4 bases and V 2 bases, and 5 bases lay outside the gene matches.

This chain connects TRBV5-5 to TRBJ2-7; 12 bases agree with TRBD2. Trimming removed 4 bases from V and 3 bases from J; junction bases left unmatched: 8. The germline V gene has CDR1 SGHKS and CDR2 YYEKEE (reference sequence). The CDR3 is 16 amino acids. This CDR3 is CASSPGLAGLSYEQYF. CDR3 DNA: TGTGCCAGCAGCCCGGGACTAGCGGGCTTAAGCTACGAGCAGTACTTC.

The V gene is TRBV9, the J gene TRBJ2-3, with 8 bases matching TRBD2. With V trimmed by 0 bases and J by 2 bases, 5 bases remained unmatched. The CDR3 length is 16 residues. Germline CDR1 is SGDLS and CDR2 is YYNGEE. The CDR3 here is CASSVDAGGDTDTQYF. The CDR3, as DNA: TGTGCCAGCAGCGTAGATGCGGGGGGAGACACAGATACGCAGTATTTT.

CDR3 sequence reads: CASSLGRGAGNTIYF. CDR3 in DNA: TGTGCCAGCAGCTTAGGCAGGGGGGCTGGAAACACCATATATTTT. The chain recombines TRBV7-6 with TRBJ1-3; 7 bases are a match to TRBD1. The CDR3 totals 15 residues. V shed 1 base and J 2 bases; nucleotides not matched to a gene: 2. CDR1 is SGHVS and CDR2 is FNYEAQ in the germline V gene.

The chain joins TRBV6-5 to TRBJ2-1, with D perhaps matching TRBD1 (5 bases). This CDR3 is built from 16 residues. The V gene lost 2 bases and the J gene lost 5 bases, with 16 bases spanning the gap. Looked up from germline, CDR1 is MNHEY and CDR2 is SVGAGI. This CDR3 reads CASSYEGVRQDNEQFF. CDR3 bases: TGTGCCAGCAGTTACGAAGGGGTACGCCAGGACAATGAGCAGTTCTTC.

The chain uses TRBV6-5 and TRBJ1-5, with a weak D call TRBD1 (5 bases). V shed 6 bases and J shed 6 bases, with 18 bases lying between them. CDR1 and CDR2 (germline): MNHEY, SVGAGI. The CDR3 runs 15 residues. The CDR3 region is CASRQGLSRGQPQHF. The CDR3 coding sequence is TGTGCCAGCAGGCAGGGATTAAGTCGCGGTCAGCCCCAGCATTTT.

In nucleotides, the CDR3 is TGTGCCAGCAGCTCCCCTCGGGGGCAGGGGGCGATTCAAGACATTCAGTACTTC. Translation: CASSSPRGQGAIQDIQYF. The chain has TRBV11-2 and TRBJ2-4; 8 bases map to TRBD1. CDR3 length: 18 amino acids. Trimming took 4 bases from V and 8 from J; bases not matched to a gene: 19. The germline V gene has CDR1 SGHAT and CDR2 FQNNGV.

The rearrangement links TRBV10-3 to TRBJ2-5; D is unresolved. The CDR3 is made up of 13 amino acids. The ends were cut back, 6 bases at V and 4 bases at J, with 12 bases in the middle. From germline, CDR1 is ENHRY and CDR2 SYGVKD. CDR3 amino acids: CAIRAGTAETQYF. The CDR3 nucleotides read TGTGCCATCAGAGCCGGCACAGCAGAGACCCAGTACTTC.

In this sample, this clone turned up once. The chain carries TRBV7-2 and TRBJ2-2; tentatively, D is TRBD2 (5 bases). This CDR3 region has 16 residues. Germline V CDR1 and CDR2: SGHTA, FQGNSA. The V end lost 1 base, the J end lost 6 bases, and 15 bases lay between the germline ends. The chain's CDR3 is CASSLDWRALAGELFF. CDR3 coding DNA: TGTGCCAGCAGCTTAGATTGGCGGGCCCTGGCCGGGGAGCTGTTTTTT.

This clone was seen a single time. This CDR3 is CASSLATGDGYTF. Here the CDR3 DNA reads TGTGCCAGCAGTTTAGCTACAGGGGATGGCTACACCTTC. The rearrangement joins TRBV27 to TRBJ1-2, with 7 bases aligning to TRBD1. Germline trimming cut 2 bases from V and 6 bases from J; bases unmatched to any gene: 3. Germline V CDR1 and CDR2: MNHEY, SMNVEV (reference sequence). This CDR3 spans 13 amino acids.

The chain employs TRBV10-2 and TRBJ2-1; 8 bases are shared with TRBD1. CDR3 length equals 16 residues. The V gene end was trimmed by 3 bases and the J gene end by 9 bases; junction bases not matched to a gene: 13. CDR1 is WSHSY and CDR2 is SAAADI in the germline V gene. In nucleotides, the CDR3 is TGCGCCAGCAGTGAACCTGACAGGGGCTGGGTAGGTGAGCAGTTCTTC. Residues: CASSEPDRGWVGEQFF.

J is TRBJ1-1 and V is TRBV5-1; the D is unclear. CDR3 size: 14 residues. The germline CDR1 and CDR2 sequences are SGHRS and YFSETQ. V was clipped by 4 bases and J by 4 bases, with 14 bases between them. This chain's CDR3 is CASSLSGRATEAFF. The CDR3 nucleotides are TGCGCCAGCAGCCTCTCGGGGAGGGCCACTGAAGCTTTCTTT.

V usage is TRBV4-3 and J usage is TRBJ2-1; TRBD2 aligns across 11 bases. This CDR3 spans 15 amino acids. CDR1 and CDR2 from the germline V gene are LGHNA and YSLEER. V shed 2 bases and J 8 bases; nucleotides not matched to a gene: 5. CDR3: CASSQSRLAGYEQFF. CDR3 coding DNA: TGCGCCAGCAGCCAATCTCGACTAGCGGGGTATGAGCAGTTCTTC.

This sequence joins TRBV15 and TRBJ1-6, with no clear D. The CDR3 length is 16 residues. Trimming removed 4 bases at V and 0 bases at J, with 10 bases between. Germline assignment: CDR1 LNHNV and CDR2 YYDKDF (reference sequence). The CDR3 coding sequence is TGTGCCACCAGCACCGCCTTGAGCTCCTATAATTCACCCCTCCACTTT. Protein: CATSTALSSYNSPLHF. Together with reference TRBV15 and TRBJ1-6, the CDR3 gives the full variable domain: DAMVIQNPRYQVTQFGKPVTLSCSQTLNHNVMYWYQQKSSQAPKLLFHYYDKDFNNEADTPDNFQSRRPNTSFCFLDIRSPGLGDTAMYLCATSTALSSYNSPLHFGNGTRLTVT.